The 5 T cell receptor beta chains presented below share a single source sample, sequenced in a study of neoadjuvant nivolumab and ipilimumab in lung cancer. Clones were sequenced by immunoSEQ multiplex PCR, and TCRdb holds only the in-frame ones, with some missing. The table has about 38,000 clones, roughly nine tenths seen once. The source material was peripheral blood, sampled before neoadjuvant nivolumab, alone or with ipilimumab. The receptors derive from an adult with non-small cell lung cancer.

This chain links TRBV29-1 with TRBJ2-7; TRBD1 is a possible D gene (7 bases). Germline CDR1 SQVTM, CDR2 ANQGSEA. This CDR3 has 13 amino acids. With 7 bases removed from V and 3 bases from J, the gap between germline ends came to 16 bases. CDR3 sequence reads: CSGGGRGVYEQYF. The CDR3 bases are TGCAGCGGGGGAGGCAGGGGGGTCTACGAGCAGTACTTC.

The chain links TRBV7-2 to TRBJ2-1; 11 positions match TRBD2. Trimming took 1 base from V and 13 from J; bases not matched to a gene: 3. The CDR3 totals 13 residues. Per the germline V gene, CDR1 is SGHTA and CDR2 is FQGNSA. CDR3 sequence: CASSLVSGREQFF. The CDR3 region has the DNA TGTGCCAGCAGCTTAGTTAGCGGGAGGGAACAGTTCTTC.

The chain employs TRBV9 and TRBJ2-2; D unclear. V lost 0 bases to trimming and J lost 6 bases, with 6 bases between them. CDR1 and CDR2 (germline): SGDLS, YYNGEE. This CDR3 has 13 amino acids. The CDR3 sequence is CASSVEPAGELFF. In DNA, the CDR3 is TGTGCCAGCAGCGTAGAGCCCGCCGGGGAGCTGTTTTTT.

This clone was counted a single time. This chain connects TRBV2 to TRBJ2-3; D is possibly TRBD1 or TRBD2 (5 bases each). V lost 2 bases, J lost 1 base, and 13 bases lay in between. This CDR3 spans 16 amino acids. CDR1 and CDR2 from the germline V gene are SNHLY and FYNNEI. The CDR3 DNA reads as TGTGCCAGCAGTGAACAGACGGGGCCGGGCACAGATACGCAGTATTTT. It is translated as CASSEQTGPGTDTQYF. Full variable domain (outside the CDR3, taken from reference TRBV2 and TRBJ2-3): EPEVTQTPSHQVTQMGQEVILRCVPISNHLYFYWYRQILGQKVEFLVSFYNNEISEKSEIFDDQFSVERPDGSNFTLKIRSTKLEDSAMYFCASSEQTGPGTDTQYFGPGTRLTVL.

The V and J genes are TRBV5-3 and TRBJ1-2; 8 bases fit TRBD1. TRBV5-3 is marked as an open reading frame, function uncertain. The V gene end was trimmed by 4 bases and the J gene end by 4 bases; junction bases not matched to a gene: 12. The CDR3 has 16 residues. The CDR3 DNA is TGTGCCAGAAGCAATTCTCGGGACAGGTCTCGCTATGGCTACACCTTC. It is translated as CARSNSRDRSRYGYTF.